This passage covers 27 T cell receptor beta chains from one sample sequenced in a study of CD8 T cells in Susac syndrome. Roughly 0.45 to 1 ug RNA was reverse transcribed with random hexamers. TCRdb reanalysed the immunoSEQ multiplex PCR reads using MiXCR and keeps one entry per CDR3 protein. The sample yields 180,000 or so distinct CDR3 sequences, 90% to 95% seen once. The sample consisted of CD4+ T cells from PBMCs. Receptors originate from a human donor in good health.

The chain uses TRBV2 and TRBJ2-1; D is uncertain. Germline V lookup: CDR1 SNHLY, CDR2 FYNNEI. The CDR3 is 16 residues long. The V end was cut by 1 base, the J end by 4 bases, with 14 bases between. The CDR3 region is CASSEGLEAVYNEQFF. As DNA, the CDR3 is TGTGCCAGCAGTGAAGGACTCGAGGCGGTGTACAATGAGCAGTTCTTC.

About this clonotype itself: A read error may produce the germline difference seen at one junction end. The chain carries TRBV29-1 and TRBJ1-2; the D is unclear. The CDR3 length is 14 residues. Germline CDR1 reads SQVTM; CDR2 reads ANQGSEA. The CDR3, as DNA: TGCAGCGTTGAAAGGCCCCCCAGTTCTTATGGGTACACCTTC. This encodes CSVERPPSSYGYTF.

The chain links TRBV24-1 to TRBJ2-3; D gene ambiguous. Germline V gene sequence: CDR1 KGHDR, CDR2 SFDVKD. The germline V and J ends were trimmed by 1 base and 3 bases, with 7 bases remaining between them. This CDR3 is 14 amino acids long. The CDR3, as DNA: TGTGCCACCAGTGATTTCGTCAGAACAGATACGCAGTATTTT. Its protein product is CATSDFVRTDTQYF.

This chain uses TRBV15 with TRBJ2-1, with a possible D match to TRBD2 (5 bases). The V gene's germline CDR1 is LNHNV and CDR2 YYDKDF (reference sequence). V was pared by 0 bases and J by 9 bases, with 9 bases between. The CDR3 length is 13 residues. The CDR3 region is CATSRDPEGEQFF. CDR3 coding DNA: TGTGCCACCAGCAGAGATCCCGAGGGTGAGCAGTTCTTC.

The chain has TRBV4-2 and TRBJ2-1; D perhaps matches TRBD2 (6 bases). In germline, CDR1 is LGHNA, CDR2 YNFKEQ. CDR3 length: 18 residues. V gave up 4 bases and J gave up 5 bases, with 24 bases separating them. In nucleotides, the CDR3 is TGTGCCAGCAGCCCGGTCCCGAATCCAAATCTAGCGAACAATGAGCAGTTCTTC. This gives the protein CASSPVPNPNLANNEQFF.

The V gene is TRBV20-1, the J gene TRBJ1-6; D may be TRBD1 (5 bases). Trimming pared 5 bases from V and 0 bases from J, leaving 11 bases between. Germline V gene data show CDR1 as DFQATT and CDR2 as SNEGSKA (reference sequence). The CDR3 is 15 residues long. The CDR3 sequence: CSAYKRGSYNSPLHF. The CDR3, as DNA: TGCAGTGCTTACAAAAGGGGCTCCTATAATTCACCCCTCCACTTT.

CDR3 nucleotide sequence: TGTGCCAGCAGTCCTCGCCCTTGGACGGTAAGCAATCAGCCCCAGCATTTT. Residues: CASSPRPWTVSNQPQHF. V gene TRBV6-2 or TRBV6-3 combines with J gene TRBJ1-5; D is unclear. The V gene's germline CDR1 is MNHEY and CDR2 SVGEGT. V lost 5 bases, J lost 1 base, and 18 bases lay in between. This CDR3 spans 17 amino acids.

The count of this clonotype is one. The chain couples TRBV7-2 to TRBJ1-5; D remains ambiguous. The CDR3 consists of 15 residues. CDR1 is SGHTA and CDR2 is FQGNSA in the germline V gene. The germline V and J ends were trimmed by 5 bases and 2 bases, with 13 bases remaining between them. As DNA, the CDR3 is TGTGCCAGCAGCCAATGGTCTGCCGGCAATCAGCCCCAGCATTTT. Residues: CASSQWSAGNQPQHF.

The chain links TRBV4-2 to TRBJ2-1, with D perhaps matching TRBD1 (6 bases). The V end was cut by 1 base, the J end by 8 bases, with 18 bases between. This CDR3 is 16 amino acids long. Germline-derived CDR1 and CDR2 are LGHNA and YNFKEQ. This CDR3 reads CASSQGSGELGDEQFF. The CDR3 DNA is TGTGCCAGCAGCCAAGGTTCAGGGGAGTTGGGCGATGAGCAGTTCTTC.

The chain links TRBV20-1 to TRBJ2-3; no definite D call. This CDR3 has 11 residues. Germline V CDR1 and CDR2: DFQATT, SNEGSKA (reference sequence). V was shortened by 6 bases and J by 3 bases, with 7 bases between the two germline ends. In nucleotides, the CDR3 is TGCAGTGCCGAGTTTACAGATACGCAGTATTTT. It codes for CSAEFTDTQYF.

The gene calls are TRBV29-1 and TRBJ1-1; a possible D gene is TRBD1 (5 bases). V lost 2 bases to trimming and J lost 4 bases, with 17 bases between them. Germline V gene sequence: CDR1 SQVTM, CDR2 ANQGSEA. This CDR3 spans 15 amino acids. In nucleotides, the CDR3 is TGCAGCGTTGAATCGTTGGGCAGGGCGGGCACTGAAGCTTTCTTT. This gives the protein CSVESLGRAGTEAFF. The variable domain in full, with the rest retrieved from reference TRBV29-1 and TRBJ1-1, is SAVISQKPSRDICQRGTSLTIQCQVDSQVTMMFWYRQQPGQSLTLIATANQGSEATYESGFVIDKFPISRPNLTFSTLTVSNMSPEDSSIYLCSVESLGRAGTEAFFGQGTRLTVV.

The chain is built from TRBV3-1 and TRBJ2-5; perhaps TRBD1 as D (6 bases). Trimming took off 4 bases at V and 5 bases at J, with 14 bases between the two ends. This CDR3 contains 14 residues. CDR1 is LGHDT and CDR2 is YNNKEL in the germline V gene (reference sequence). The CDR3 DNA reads TGTGCCAGCAGCCGGGACACCGCGGGTGAGACCCAGTACTTC. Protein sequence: CASSRDTAGETQYF.

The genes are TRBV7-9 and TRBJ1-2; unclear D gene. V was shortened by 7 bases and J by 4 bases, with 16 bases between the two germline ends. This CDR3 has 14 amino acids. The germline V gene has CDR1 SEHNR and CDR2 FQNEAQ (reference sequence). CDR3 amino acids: CASTSSRLGYGYTF. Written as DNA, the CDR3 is TGTGCCAGCACCTCCTCGAGGTTGGGCTATGGCTACACCTTC.

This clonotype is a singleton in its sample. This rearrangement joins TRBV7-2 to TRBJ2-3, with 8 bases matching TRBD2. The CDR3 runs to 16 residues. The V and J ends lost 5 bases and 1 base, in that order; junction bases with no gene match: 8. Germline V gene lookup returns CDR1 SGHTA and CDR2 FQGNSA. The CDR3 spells CASSASAGAGTDTQYF. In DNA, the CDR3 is TGTGCCAGCAGCGCGTCAGCGGGGGCCGGCACAGATACGCAGTATTTT.

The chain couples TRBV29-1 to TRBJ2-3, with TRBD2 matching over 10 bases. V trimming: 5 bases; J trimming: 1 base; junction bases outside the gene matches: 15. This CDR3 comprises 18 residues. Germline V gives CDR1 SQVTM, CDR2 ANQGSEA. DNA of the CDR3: TGCAGCGTTTGGTCGAGCGGGGGGGCCCCTCTCCGCACAGATACGCAGTATTTT. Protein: CSVWSSGGAPLRTDTQYF.

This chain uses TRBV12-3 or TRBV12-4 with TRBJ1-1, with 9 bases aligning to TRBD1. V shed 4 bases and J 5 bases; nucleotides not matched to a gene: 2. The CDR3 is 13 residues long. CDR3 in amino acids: CASSYRGRTEAFF. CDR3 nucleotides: TGTGCCAGCAGTTACAGGGGGCGGACTGAAGCTTTCTTT.

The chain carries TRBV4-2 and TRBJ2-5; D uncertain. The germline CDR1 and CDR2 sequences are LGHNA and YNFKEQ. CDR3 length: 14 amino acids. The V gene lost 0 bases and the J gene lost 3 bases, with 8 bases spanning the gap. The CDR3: CASSQDWIEETQYF. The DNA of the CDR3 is TGTGCCAGCAGCCAAGATTGGATAGAAGAGACCCAGTACTTC.

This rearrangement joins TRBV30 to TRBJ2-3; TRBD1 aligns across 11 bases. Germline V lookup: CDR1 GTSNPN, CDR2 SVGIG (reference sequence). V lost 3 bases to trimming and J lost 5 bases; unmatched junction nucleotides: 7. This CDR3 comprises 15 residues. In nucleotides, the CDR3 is TGTGCCTGGAGACCCGGACAGGGGGCCGGAGATACGCAGTATTTT. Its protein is CAWRPGQGAGDTQYF.

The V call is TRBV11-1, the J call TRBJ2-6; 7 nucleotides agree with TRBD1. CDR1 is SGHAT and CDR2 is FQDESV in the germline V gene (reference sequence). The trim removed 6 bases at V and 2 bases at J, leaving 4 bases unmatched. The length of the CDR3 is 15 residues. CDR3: CASRETGAGANVLTF. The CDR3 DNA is TGTGCCAGCAGGGAAACAGGGGCTGGGGCCAACGTCCTGACTTTC. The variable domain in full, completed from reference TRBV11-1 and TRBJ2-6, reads EAEVAQSPRYKITEKSQAVAFWCDPISGHATLYWYRQILGQGPELLVQFQDESVVDDSQLPKDRFSAERLKGVDSTLKIQPAELGDSAMYLCASRETGAGANVLTFGAGSRLTVL.

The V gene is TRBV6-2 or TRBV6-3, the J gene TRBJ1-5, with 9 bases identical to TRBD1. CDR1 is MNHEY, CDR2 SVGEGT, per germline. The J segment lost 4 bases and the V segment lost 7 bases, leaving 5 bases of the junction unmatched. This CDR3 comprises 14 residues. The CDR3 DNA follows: TGTGCCAGCACCAAGACAGGGGGGAATCAGCCCCAGCATTTT. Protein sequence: CASTKTGGNQPQHF.

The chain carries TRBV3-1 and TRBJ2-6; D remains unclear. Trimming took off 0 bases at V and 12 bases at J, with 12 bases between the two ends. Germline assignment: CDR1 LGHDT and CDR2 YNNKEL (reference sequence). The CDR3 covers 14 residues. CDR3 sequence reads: CASSQEALLPVLTF. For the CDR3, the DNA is TGTGCCAGCAGCCAAGAAGCACTCCTCCCCGTCCTGACTTTC.

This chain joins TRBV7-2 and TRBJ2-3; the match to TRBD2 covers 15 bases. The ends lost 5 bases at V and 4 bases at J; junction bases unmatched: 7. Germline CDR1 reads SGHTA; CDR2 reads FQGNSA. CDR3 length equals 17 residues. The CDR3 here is CASSRPGLAGGADTQYF. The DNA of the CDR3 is TGTGCCAGCAGCCGGCCGGGACTAGCGGGGGGCGCAGATACGCAGTATTTT. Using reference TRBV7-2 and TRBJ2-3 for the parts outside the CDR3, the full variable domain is GAGVSQSPSNKVTEKGKDVELRCDPISGHTALYWYRQSLGQGLEFLIYFQGNSAPDKSGLPSDRFSAERTGGSVSTLTIQRTQQEDSAVYLCASSRPGLAGGADTQYFGPGTRLTVL.

CDR3 sequence: CASSPGLGSYEQYF. The CDR3, as DNA: TGTGCCAGCAGCCCGGGACTAGGCTCCTACGAGCAGTACTTC. J is TRBJ2-7 and V is TRBV3-1; TRBD2 matches 8 bases. Trimming cost V 4 bases and J 0 bases; bases outside gene matches: 2. Germline V gives CDR1 LGHDT, CDR2 YNNKEL (reference sequence). The CDR3 is made up of 14 amino acids.

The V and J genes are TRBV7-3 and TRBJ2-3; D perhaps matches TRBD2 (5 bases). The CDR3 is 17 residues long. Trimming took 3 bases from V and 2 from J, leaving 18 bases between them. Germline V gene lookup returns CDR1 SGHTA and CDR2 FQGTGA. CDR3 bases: TGTGCCAGCAGCTTCCGCGCTAGCAGGACGGACACAGATACGCAGTATTTT. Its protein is CASSFRASRTDTDTQYF.

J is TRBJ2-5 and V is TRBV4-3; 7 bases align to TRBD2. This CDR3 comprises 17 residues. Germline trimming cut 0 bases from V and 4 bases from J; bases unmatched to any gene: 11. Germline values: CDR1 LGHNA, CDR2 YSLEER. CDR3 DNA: TGCGCCAGCAGCCAAGATAGGGAGGGGAGATTGGGAGAGACCCAGTACTTC. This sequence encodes CASSQDREGRLGETQYF.

CDR3 DNA: TGTGCCAGCAGCTCAGGCCGAAACCAGTACTTC. Its protein is CASSSGRNQYF. The chain joins TRBV28 to TRBJ2-5; D is unresolved. The length of the CDR3 is 11 residues. Germline V gene data show CDR1 as MDHEN and CDR2 as SYDVKM. V was cut by 6 bases and J by 10 bases, with 12 bases left in between.

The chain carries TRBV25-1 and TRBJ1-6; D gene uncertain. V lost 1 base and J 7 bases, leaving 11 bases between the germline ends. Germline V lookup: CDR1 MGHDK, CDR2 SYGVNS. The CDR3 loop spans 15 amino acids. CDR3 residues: CASSESGSGNSPLHF. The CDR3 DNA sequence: TGTGCCAGCAGTGAATCTGGCAGTGGCAATTCACCCCTCCACTTT.